This TCR beta chain was recovered during a study of control samples from healthy donors and cancer patients. V lost 7 bases to trimming and J lost 3 bases; unmatched junction nucleotides: 12. This CDR3 is built from 16 residues. The germline V gene encodes CDR1 SNHLY and CDR2 FYNNEI. Clones were read by immunoSEQ multiplex PCR, and TCRdb kept only the in-frame ones, dropping some. The top ten clones hold about 1.7% of a sample with approximately 190,000 clones, 91% of them seen once. The chain combines TRBV2 with TRBJ1-5, with 7 bases that match TRBD1. Specimen: blood. This TCR came from a man younger than 45 in good health. This CDR3 is CASMRFRDSANQPQHF. The DNA for the CDR3 is TGTGCCAGCATGCGTTTTCGGGACAGTGCCAATCAGCCCCAGCATTTT. Full variable domain (rest looked up from reference TRBV2 and TRBJ1-5): EPEVTQTPSHQVTQMGQEVILRCVPISNHLYFYWYRQILGQKVEFLVSFYNNEISEKSEIFDDQFSVERPDGSNFTLKIRSTKLEDSAMYFCASMRFRDSANQPQHFGDGTRLSIL.